Sequencing of this TCR beta chain was carried out in a study of cytomegalovirus exposure and HLA in healthy donors. Across the study: The early release's HLA-typed donors yielded 70 million to 85 million unique TCRs. Around four fifths of around 400 genotyped donors fell in the Caucasian-associated ancestry cluster. Study results and caveats: Analysis performed later found under 20,000 TCR beta sequences associated with HLA alleles at 0.05 false discovery rate.

Per germline, CDR1 GTSNPN and CDR2 SVGIG (reference sequence). V lost 7 bases, J lost 0 bases, and 16 bases lay in between. The CDR3 extends over 16 amino acids. Comments on this clone: Its antigen is currently unknown.

The PCR had 60 Vbeta and 13 Jbeta primers. The method was immunoSEQ multiplex PCR; TCRdb's version includes in-frame clones alone and lacks a portion of them. This sample has 150,000 to 200,000 clones, with about 75% found just once. The J gene is TRBJ1-6, the V gene TRBV30; D is ambiguous. The TCR was taken from a female donor in good health and CMV-seronegative. The sample taken for sequencing was PBMCs. In DNA form, the CDR3 reads TGTGCCTCCTCCGGCGGGGTCAGCTCCTATAATTCACCCCTCCACTTT. This encodes CASSGGVSSYNSPLHF.